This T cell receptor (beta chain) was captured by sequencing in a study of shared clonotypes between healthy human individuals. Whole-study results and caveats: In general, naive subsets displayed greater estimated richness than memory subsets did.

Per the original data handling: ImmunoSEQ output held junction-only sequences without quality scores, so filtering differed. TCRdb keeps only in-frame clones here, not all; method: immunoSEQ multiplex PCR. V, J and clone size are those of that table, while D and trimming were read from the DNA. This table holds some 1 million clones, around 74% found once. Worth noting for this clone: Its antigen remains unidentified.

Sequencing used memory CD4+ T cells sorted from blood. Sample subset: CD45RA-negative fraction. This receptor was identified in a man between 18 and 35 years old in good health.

In nucleotides, the CDR3 is TGTGCCAGCAGCATTACCCAACCGGATACGCAGTATTTT. Its translation is CASSITQPDTQYF. The chain carries TRBV7-9 and TRBJ2-3, with D unclear. Trimming pared 5 bases from V and 6 bases from J, leaving 12 bases between. The CDR3 is 13 amino acids. CDR1 is SEHNR and CDR2 is FQNEAQ in the germline V gene (reference sequence).